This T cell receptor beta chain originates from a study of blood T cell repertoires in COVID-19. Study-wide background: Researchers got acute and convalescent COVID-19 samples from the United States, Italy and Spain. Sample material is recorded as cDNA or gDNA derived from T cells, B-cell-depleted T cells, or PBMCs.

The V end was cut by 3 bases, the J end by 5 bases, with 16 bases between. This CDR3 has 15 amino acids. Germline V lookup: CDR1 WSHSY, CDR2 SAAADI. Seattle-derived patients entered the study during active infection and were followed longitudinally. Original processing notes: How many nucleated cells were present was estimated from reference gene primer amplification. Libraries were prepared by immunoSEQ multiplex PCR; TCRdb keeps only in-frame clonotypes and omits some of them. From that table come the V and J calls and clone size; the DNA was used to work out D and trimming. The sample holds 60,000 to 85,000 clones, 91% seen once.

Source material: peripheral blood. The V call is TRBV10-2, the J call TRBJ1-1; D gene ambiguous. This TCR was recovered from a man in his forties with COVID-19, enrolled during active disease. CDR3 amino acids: CASSEWRVSETEAFF. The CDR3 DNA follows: TGCGCCAGCAGTGAATGGAGGGTGAGCGAGACTGAAGCTTTCTTT.